Presented here are 25 T cell receptor beta chains from one specimen sequenced in a study of tissue T cells after allogeneic stem cell transplantation (dated by TCRdb to between 2021 and 2022). The sample's time point label, decoded: mouse harvest day 7 after allogeneic transplant. Each mouse graft consisted of 10^7 T-cell-depleted bone marrow cells plus 10^6 splenic CD5+ T cells and was given by tail vein injection. Library method: the immunoSEQ multiplex PCR assay. As stored in TCRdb, this immuneACCESS dataset retains in-frame rearrangements with V and J assigned. A fraction of the clones does not appear; measured against another copy, unresolved V genes explain less than half of the discrepancy, and the remainder lacks a known reason. This sample lists 6,500 to 8,000 clones; around 50% were detected once. Of the sample, around 5.4% falls within the top ten clones. The material sequenced was gut tissue. Receptor source: a female BALB/c mouse given C57BL/6 T cells with graft-versus-host disease after an allogeneic hematopoietic cell transplant.

This clone was counted a few times. Gene names refer to mouse genes. Read data end 1 residue before the CDR3 end; the end is taken from the germline J gene. The gene calls are TRBV26 and TRBJ2-7; the D is unclear. Trimming stripped 2 bases from V and 7 bases from J, with 6 bases between. The CDR3 contains 11 residues. Germline V gene lookup returns CDR1 KGHPV and CDR2 FQNQEV (reference sequence). CDR3 protein: CASSLETEQYF. The sequenced CDR3 bases are TGTGCCAGCAGTCTGGAGACAGAACAGTAC.

Concerning this clone itself: Gene names refer to mouse genes. The CDR3 end is not reached by the read, which stops 1 residue before it; the germline J gene fills it in. The J gene is TRBJ1-6, the V gene TRBV29, with 7 bases lining up with TRBD1. TRBJ1-6 is classed as an ORF, of uncertain function. Trimming took 4 bases from V and 7 from J; bases not matched to a gene: 4. The CDR3 loop spans 14 amino acids. Germline V CDR1 and CDR2: MSHET, SYDVDS. This chain's CDR3 is CASSSQGRNSPLYF. Partial CDR3 DNA: TGTGCTAGCAGTTCACAGGGGAGAAATTCGCCCCTCTAC.

A word on this clone: Here the gene names and germline are mouse. From the germline J gene comes the end of the CDR3, since the read stops 1 residue before it. The J gene is TRBJ2-7, the V gene TRBV3, with 8 nucleotides matching TRBD1. This CDR3 comprises 13 residues. J lost 3 bases, V lost 4 bases, and 2 bases had no gene match. Per the germline V gene, CDR1 is SNHLY and CDR2 is FYNGKV (reference sequence). This CDR3 reads CASSSGTGYEQYF. The sequenced part of the CDR3 DNA is TGTGCCAGCAGCTCCGGGACAGGCTATGAACAGTAC. Full variable domain (remainder filled in from reference TRBV3 and TRBJ2-7): GPKVLQIPSHQIIDMGQMVTLNCDPVSNHLYFYWYKQILGQQMEFLVNFYNGKVMEKSKLFKDQFSVERPDGSYFTLKIQPTALEDSAVYFCASSSGTGYEQYFGPGTRLTVL.

This clone has just a few counts. The gene names here belong to mouse. The read ends 1 residue shy of where the CDR3 ends; the end is completed using the germline J gene. The rearrangement links TRBV3 to TRBJ1-4, with 9 bases that match TRBD1. V lost 5 bases, J lost 4 bases, and 5 bases stayed unmatched. The germline gives CDR1 SNHLY, CDR2 FYNGKV (reference sequence). The CDR3 is made up of 15 amino acids. The CDR3 reads CASSPRQGVNERLFF. The sequenced CDR3 bases are TGTGCCAGCAGCCCGCGACAGGGGGTCAACGAAAGATTATTT.

Of note for this clone: Gene names refer to mouse genes. CDR3 region: CASSLGGERLFF. CDR3 bases read: TGTGCAAGCAGCTTAGGAGGCGAAAGATTATTT. The chain joins TRBV16 to TRBJ1-4; no firm D call. The read ends 1 residue shy of where the CDR3 ends; the end is completed using the germline J gene. Germline CDR1 is SGHSA and CDR2 is FRNQAP. The V and J ends lost 1 base and 7 bases respectively, with 4 bases between them. The CDR3 has 12 amino acids.

A note on this clone: All gene names here are mouse names. The read ends 1 residue early relative to the CDR3; the germline J gene fills the gap. The V call is TRBV26, the J call TRBJ1-4, with D perhaps TRBD1 (5 bases). The CDR3 loop spans 14 amino acids. In germline, CDR1 is KGHPV, CDR2 FQNQEV (reference sequence). With 5 bases removed from V and 0 bases from J, the gap between germline ends came to 7 bases. CDR3 bases read: TGTGCCAGCAGTAGACAGATTTCCAACGAAAGATTATTT. Translating gives CASSRQISNERLF. The whole CDR3 reads CASSRQISNERLFF.

Note on this clone: All gene names here are mouse names. The sequence runs out 1 residue before the end of the CDR3; the remainder is reconstructed from the germline J gene. The rearrangement links TRBV15 to TRBJ2-3; perhaps TRBD1 as D (6 bases). The germline V gene has CDR1 SGHND and CDR2 FRSKSL. There are 14 residues in the CDR3. Deletions cut 6 bases from V and 0 bases from J, with 10 bases between. The CDR3 spells CASRGTISAETLYF. The covered CDR3 bases are TGTGCCAGCAGGGGGACAATTAGTGCAGAAACGCTGTAT.

About this clone: Germline and genes here are mouse. With the read ending 1 residue before the CDR3 end, the germline J gene is used to fill in that end. This chain joins TRBV4 and TRBJ2-5; D possibly corresponds to TRBD2 (7 bases). Between the trimmed V and J ends, which lost 4 bases and 6 bases, there was a span of 17 bases. The CDR3 length is 15 residues. Germline V gene data show CDR1 as LGHDT and CDR2 as YNNKQL (reference sequence). This chain's CDR3 is CASSSPGGGLDTQYF. CDR3 bases read: TGTGCCAGCAGCTCCCCGGGTGGGGGGCTGGACACCCAGTAC.

This clone was counted only a few times. The genes are named according to mouse. The CDR3 bases that were read are TGTGCCAGCAGTGATGACTGGGGGGAAGACACCGGGCAGCTCTAC. Amino acid sequence: CASSDDWGEDTGQLY. The CDR3 reads in full as CASSDDWGEDTGQLYF. This chain uses TRBV13-1 with TRBJ2-2; 9 bases fit TRBD2. The DNA ends 1 residue before the CDR3 does, and the rest of the CDR3 is filled in from the germline J gene. The germline V gene has CDR1 NSHNY and CDR2 SYGAGN. The ends lost 0 bases at V and 3 bases at J; junction bases unmatched: 3. The CDR3 contains 16 residues.

About this clone itself: Gene names are mouse gene names. The read finishes 1 residue shy of the CDR3 end, and the germline J gene is used to complete it. Other DNA sequences from this sample encode an identical CDR3 as well. This chain joins TRBV26 and TRBJ2-2; the D gene is possibly TRBD1 (5 bases). CDR1 is KGHPV and CDR2 is FQNQEV in the germline V gene (reference sequence). V was clipped by 2 bases and J by 1 base, with 5 bases between them. This CDR3 comprises 14 residues. The CDR3 loop is CASSLGQNTGQLYF. Incomplete CDR3 DNA: TGTGCCAGCAGTCTGGGACAAAACACCGGGCAGCTCTAC.

About this clone itself: Gene names are mouse gene names. CDR3 in amino acids: CASSQRGGADEQYF. The sequenced part of the CDR3 DNA is TGTGCCAGCAGCCAGAGGGGGGGCGCAGATGAACAGTAC. This chain uses TRBV2 with TRBJ2-7, with 8 bases that match TRBD2. The CDR3 end is not reached by the read, which stops 1 residue before it; the germline J gene fills it in. V shed 3 bases and J 5 bases; nucleotides not matched to a gene: 6. The CDR3 spans 14 residues. The V gene's germline CDR1 is LGHNA and CDR2 YSYQKL.

Worth noting for this clone: Mouse germline and gene names are used. The CDR3 goes on 1 residue after the read ends, and that part is filled in from the germline J gene. The genes are TRBV19 and TRBJ2-2; no reliable D call. This CDR3 comprises 14 residues. Germline CDR1 and CDR2: FNHDT and SITEND (reference sequence). V lost 1 base and J 3 bases, leaving 7 bases between the germline ends. The CDR3 bases that were read are TGTGCCAGCAGTATATGGGATGACACCGGGCAGCTCTAC. This codes for CASSIWDDTGQLY. The whole CDR3 is CASSIWDDTGQLYF.

This clone showed up just once. Genes and germline are mouse. The read ends 1 residue before the CDR3 terminus; that terminus is restored from the germline J gene. The rearrangement links TRBV26 to TRBJ1-6; D remains ambiguous. TRBJ1-6 is an ORF, and what it does is uncertain. The CDR3 runs 13 residues. V lost 4 bases and J 5 bases, leaving 6 bases between the germline ends. CDR1 and CDR2 from the germline V gene are KGHPV and FQNQEV (reference sequence). The CDR3 DNA, read in part, is TGTGCCAGCAGTCCGGGAAATAATTCGCCCCTCTAC. Translating gives CASSPGNNSPLY. The CDR3 reads in full as CASSPGNNSPLYF.

Comment on this clone: The listed genes are named as in mouse. The read terminates 1 residue before the CDR3 end, so the remaining end is supplied by the germline J gene. V and J are TRBV3 and TRBJ2-7; D not certain. This CDR3 region has 12 residues. From germline, CDR1 is SNHLY and CDR2 FYNGKV (reference sequence). V shed 3 bases and J shed 7 bases, with 10 bases lying between them. CDR3 sequence: CASSLGGREQYF. CDR3 DNA, as far as it was read: TGTGCCAGCAGCTTGGGAGGGCGGGAACAGTAC. Together with reference TRBV3 and TRBJ2-7, the CDR3 gives the full variable domain: GPKVLQIPSHQIIDMGQMVTLNCDPVSNHLYFYWYKQILGQQMEFLVNFYNGKVMEKSKLFKDQFSVERPDGSYFTLKIQPTALEDSAVYFCASSLGGREQYFGPGTRLTVL.

In this sample, this clone turned up a few times. The germline and genes are mouse ones. The CDR3 DNA, read in part, is TGTGCCAGCTCTCTCGTTGGGCAAGACACCCAGTAC. This sequence encodes CASSLVGQDTQY. The CDR3, in full, reads CASSLVGQDTQYF. The V gene is TRBV12-1, the J gene TRBJ2-5; D remains unclear. The CDR3 goes on 1 residue after the read ends, and that part is filled in from the germline J gene. Germline assignment: CDR1 SGHSN and CDR2 HYEKVE. The CDR3 totals 13 residues. V was cut by 0 bases and J by 3 bases, with 6 bases left in between.

This clone has only a few counts. Genes and germline come from the mouse. This chain's CDR3 is CGAGGYSGNTLYF. The DNA read from the CDR3 is TGTGGTGCTGGGGGATATTCTGGAAATACGCTCTAT. V gene TRBV20 combines with J gene TRBJ1-3, with D possibly TRBD1 on 5 matching bases. The read terminates 1 residue ahead of where the CDR3 ends, so the germline J gene completes it. This CDR3 contains 13 residues. The V end was cut by 5 bases, the J end by 0 bases, with 8 bases between. CDR1 and CDR2 from the germline V gene are GFQATS and STVNSAI.

Regarding this clone: The listed genes are named as in mouse. The CDR3 is cut off 1 residue early in the read; its end comes from the germline J gene. The rearrangement links TRBV13-2 to TRBJ1-5, with D possibly TRBD1 on 5 matching bases. The V end was cut by 5 bases, the J end by 0 bases, with 9 bases between. Germline V gives CDR1 NNHNN, CDR2 SYGAGS (reference sequence). CDR3 length: 14 amino acids. The CDR3 region is CASGDRNNNQAPLF. The part of the CDR3 DNA that was read is TGTGCCAGCGGCGACAGAAATAACAACCAGGCTCCGCTT.

About this clone itself: Gene names and germline refer to mouse. The CDR3 is cut off 1 residue early in the read; its end comes from the germline J gene. The chain employs TRBV16 and TRBJ2-4; 7 bases fit TRBD1. With V trimmed by 3 bases and J by 1 base, 1 base remained unmatched. Germline loops: CDR1 SGHSA, CDR2 FRNQAP. This CDR3 has 14 amino acids. The CDR3 sequence: CASSFTGGQNTLYF. The sequenced CDR3 bases are TGTGCAAGCAGCTTCACAGGGGGTCAAAACACCTTGTAC.

For this clone: All gene names here are mouse names. The read comes to an end 1 residue before the CDR3 does, leaving the germline J gene to fill in the end. The chain links TRBV3 to TRBJ2-3; 8 nucleotides match TRBD2. Germline assignment: CDR1 SNHLY and CDR2 FYNGKV (reference sequence). The CDR3 is made up of 14 amino acids. J was trimmed by 4 bases and V by 5 bases; bases with no gene match: 5. The CDR3 here is CASSPRLGPETLYF. The sequenced CDR3 bases are TGTGCCAGCAGCCCCCGACTGGGGCCAGAAACGCTGTAT. The full variable domain, with the rest looked up from reference TRBV3 and TRBJ2-3, is GPKVLQIPSHQIIDMGQMVTLNCDPVSNHLYFYWYKQILGQQMEFLVNFYNGKVMEKSKLFKDQFSVERPDGSYFTLKIQPTALEDSAVYFCASSPRLGPETLYFGSGTRLTVL.

In this sample, this clone turned up a few times. Mouse germline and gene names are used. The read gets to within 1 residue of the CDR3 end, and the germline J gene fills in the rest. J is TRBJ2-7 and V is TRBV15, with TRBD2 matching 12 bases. CDR3 length: 13 residues. The V gene end was trimmed by 5 bases and the J gene end by 9 bases; junction bases not matched to a gene: 5. Germline V lookup: CDR1 SGHND, CDR2 FRSKSL. The CDR3 spells CASSPGLGGGQYF. The sequenced CDR3 bases are TGTGCCAGCAGTCCGGGACTGGGGGGAGGACAGTAC.

On this clone itself: Gene names are the mouse ones. The CDR3 end falls 1 residue outside the read, so it is completed with the germline J gene. The rearrangement links TRBV16 to TRBJ1-3; 7 nucleotides agree with TRBD1. V lost 5 bases to trimming and J lost 2 bases; unmatched junction nucleotides: 3. Germline-derived CDR1 and CDR2 are SGHSA and FRNQAP. The CDR3 loop spans 14 amino acids. CDR3 amino acids: CASSPQGAGNTLYF. The sequenced part of the CDR3 DNA is TGTGCAAGCAGCCCCCAGGGGGCTGGAAATACGCTCTAT.

In regard to this clone: These gene names are mouse names. The CDR3 end is not reached by the read, which stops 1 residue before it; the germline J gene fills it in. The chain is built from TRBV26 and TRBJ2-1, with 8 bases matching TRBD1. Germline lookup yields CDR1 KGHPV and CDR2 FQNQEV (reference sequence). Trimming cost V 4 bases and J 3 bases; bases outside gene matches: 2. The CDR3 is 14 amino acids. Partial CDR3 DNA: TGTGCCAGCAGTCCAACAGGGGGCTATGCTGAGCAGTTC. It specifies CASSPTGGYAEQF. The CDR3 in its entirety is CASSPTGGYAEQFF.

Remarks on this clone: Gene names refer to mouse genes. The CDR3 end lies 1 residue beyond the end of the read and is filled in from the germline J gene. The chain recombines TRBV12-2 with TRBJ2-4; D not resolved. The CDR3 consists of 13 residues. V was trimmed by 2 bases and J by 0 bases, leaving 5 bases between them. Per germline, CDR1 SGHLS and CDR2 HYDKME. CDR3 DNA, as far as it was read: TGTGCCAGCTCTCAAGATAGTCAAAACACCTTGTAC. Its translation: CASSQDSQNTLY. The CDR3 in full is CASSQDSQNTLYF.

This clone has a single count. The germline and genes are mouse ones. Read coverage stops 1 residue before the CDR3 terminus; the germline J gene supplies the remainder. The chain is built from TRBV13-2 and TRBJ2-3; D perhaps matches TRBD1 (6 bases). This CDR3 has 12 residues. The V and J ends lost 2 bases and 7 bases respectively, with 8 bases between them. Germline V gives CDR1 NNHNN, CDR2 SYGAGS (reference sequence). The CDR3 loop reads CASGEGQKTLYF. The sequenced part of the CDR3 DNA is TGTGCCAGCGGTGAGGGACAAAAAACGCTGTAT.

This clone occurred a few times. Each gene name is a mouse one. Read coverage stops 1 residue before the CDR3 terminus; the germline J gene supplies the remainder. The chain combines TRBV26 with TRBJ1-4, with a weak D call TRBD1 (6 bases). CDR1 is KGHPV and CDR2 is FQNQEV in the germline V gene (reference sequence). Deletions cut 6 bases from V and 4 bases from J, with 15 bases between. This CDR3 has 15 amino acids. The sequenced CDR3 bases are TGTGCCAGCAGCCGGACAGAGGGGGACAACGAAAGATTATTT. This translates into CASSRTEGDNERLF. The entire CDR3 reads CASSRTEGDNERLFF. Filled out from reference TRBV26 and TRBJ1-4, the complete variable domain reads NSKVIQTPRYLVKGQGQKAKMRCIPEKGHPVVFWYQQNKNNEFKFLINFQNQEVLQQIDMTEKRFSAECPSNSPCSLEIQSSEAGDSALYLCASSRTEGDNERLFFGHGTKLSVL.